A selection of T cell receptor beta chains follows, all from one sample in a study of graft-versus-host responses after intestinal transplantation. This table comes from immunoSEQ multiplex PCR, and its TCRdb copy is limited to in-frame clones, with some not included. The table records almost 30,000 clones, around four fifths of them present only once. Source: ileum tissue, taken 98 days after intestinal transplantation. The receptors were sampled from a human patient who received an intestinal transplant, so some T cells may come from the graft donor. The CDR3 runs from the conserved cysteine through the conserved F or W. The order of the fields is V gene, clone size, D gene, J gene, CDR3 protein, CDR3 DNA. D genes are given only for firm matches. Expanded clones get a size class; other rows say once, few or many, or leave the size out.

>TRBV28|NA|NA|TRBJ1-5
CASSLAGANQPQHF
TGTGCCAGCAGTTTGGCAGGGGCGAATCAGCCCCAGCATTTT
>TRBV2|few|NA|TRBJ2-2
CASMVDRYTGELFF
TGTGCCAGCATGGTGGACAGATACACCGGGGAGCTGTTTTTT
>TRBV19|NA|TRBD1|TRBJ1-2
CASRYGGQGSYGYTF
TGTGCCAGTAGATACGGTGGACAGGGCTCCTATGGCTACACCTTC
>TRBV27|NA|TRBD2|TRBJ2-5
CASSPLLAGVQETQYF
TGTGCCAGCAGTCCGTTACTAGCGGGGGTCCAAGAGACCCAGTACTTC
>TRBV18|once|NA|TRBJ1-4
CASSRQELGEKLFF
TGTGCCAGCTCCCGACAGGAGCTGGGTGAAAAACTGTTTTTT
>TRBV7-9|NA|TRBD1|TRBJ2-4
CASSLAGQGLNIQYF
TGTGCCAGCAGCTTAGCAGGACAGGGACTGAACATTCAGTACTTC
>TRBV2|NA|NA|TRBJ2-2
CASSVWAGELFF
TGTGCCAGCAGTGTTTGGGCCGGGGAGCTGTTTTTT
>TRBV25-1|NA|NA|TRBJ1-1
CASSGPEAFF
TGTGCCAGCAGTGGTCCTGAAGCTTTCTTT
>TRBV2|NA|TRBD2|TRBJ2-7
CASSEASGGVGEQYF
TGTGCCAGCAGTGAGGCTAGCGGGGGGGTCGGGGAGCAGTACTTC
>TRBV12-5|NA|NA|TRBJ1-2
CASGLEGKTTNYGYTF
TGTGCTAGTGGTTTGGAGGGTAAAACTACTAACTATGGCTACACCTTC
>TRBV19|NA|TRBD1|TRBJ1-2
CASSGERRGPNYGYTF
TGTGCCAGTAGTGGGGAAAGGAGGGGGCCAAACTATGGCTACACCTTC
>TRBV5-8|NA|TRBD1|TRBJ2-2
CASSTPGQGFIGELFF
TGTGCCAGCAGCACACCGGGACAGGGATTCATCGGGGAGCTGTTTTTT
>TRBV7-9|NA|TRBD2|TRBJ2-2
CASSHLSGGSKNTGELFF
TGTGCCAGCAGCCACCTAAGCGGGGGGTCCAAGAACACCGGGGAGCTGTTTTTT
>TRBV6-1|NA|NA|TRBJ1-1
CASIIIRRGTEAFF
TGTGCCAGCATTATTATCCGACGGGGCACTGAAGCTTTCTTT
>TRBV6-5|NA|NA|TRBJ1-3
CASSYTTGSGNTIYF
TGTGCCAGCAGTTACACTACAGGGTCGGGAAACACCATATATTTT
>TRBV21-1|once|NA|TRBJ1-6
CASSPTQEQGMDSPLHF
TGTGCCAGCAGCCCCACCCAGGAACAGGGAATGGATTCACCCCTCCACTTT
>TRBV6-5|NA|NA|TRBJ1-2
CASSRKGNYGYTF
TGTGCCAGCAGCCGGAAGGGGAACTATGGCTACACCTTC
>TRBV7-8|NA|TRBD1|TRBJ2-1
CASSLNEQGKNEQFF
TGTGCCAGCAGCTTAAACGAACAGGGGAAGAATGAGCAGTTCTTC
>TRBV5-6|NA|NA|TRBJ2-2
CASSLGGPGELFF
TGTGCCAGCAGCTTGGGGGGACCCGGGGAGCTGTTTTTT
>TRBV5-1|NA|TRBD1|TRBJ2-7
CASSFGQGAIYEQYF
TGCGCCAGCAGCTTTGGACAGGGGGCGATCTACGAGCAGTACTTC
>TRBV7-9|NA|NA|TRBJ2-7
CASSLGLGSYEQYF
TGTGCCAGCAGCTTAGGTTTGGGGAGCTACGAGCAGTACTTC
>TRBV19|NA|NA|TRBJ1-2
CASSIKGGYTF
TGTGCCAGTAGTATCAAGGGTGGCTACACCTTC
>TRBV6-5|NA|NA|TRBJ2-6
CASSYGSDPDNVLTF
TGTGCCAGCAGTTACGGGTCCGACCCCGACAACGTCCTGACTTTC
>TRBV9|few|NA|TRBJ2-7
CASSVDPGQPYEQYF
TGTGCCAGCAGCGTAGACCCTGGACAACCCTACGAGCAGTACTTC
>TRBV10-3|NA|NA|TRBJ1-1
CAIKVRTGTSPDTEAFF
TGTGCCATCAAGGTCCGAACAGGAACTTCTCCGGACACTGAAGCTTTCTTT
>TRBV5-1|once|TRBD1|TRBJ1-4
CASSPGQGGSEKLFF
TGCGCCAGCAGCCCAGGACAGGGCGGGAGTGAAAAACTGTTTTTT
>TRBV5-1|once|TRBD1|TRBJ2-1
CASWDSPYNEQFF
TGCGCCAGCTGGGACAGTCCGTACAATGAGCAGTTCTTC
>TRBV7-9|few|NA|TRBJ1-2
CASSLIIRGNYGYTF
TGTGCCAGCAGCTTAATCATTCGAGGGAACTATGGCTACACCTTC
>TRBV5-6|NA|TRBD1|TRBJ2-1
CASSLWDRDPNEQFF
TGTGCCAGCAGCTTGTGGGACAGGGATCCCAATGAGCAGTTCTTC
>TRBV6-1|NA|NA|TRBJ1-1
CASSELSWAGGRTEAFF
TGTGCCAGCAGTGAACTGTCTTGGGCAGGCGGGCGCACTGAAGCTTTCTTT
>TRBV9|NA|NA|TRBJ2-3
CASSVGAGSTDTQYF
TGTGCCAGCAGCGTAGGGGCGGGGAGCACAGATACGCAGTATTTT
>TRBV10-3|few|NA|TRBJ1-3
CAIAPADSGNTIYF
TGTGCCATCGCCCCCGCAGACTCTGGAAACACCATATATTTT
>TRBV4-1|once|TRBD1|TRBJ1-1
CASSQHGQGWTEAFF
TGCGCCAGCAGCCAACACGGACAGGGGTGGACTGAAGCTTTCTTT
>TRBV5-1|few|TRBD2|TRBJ2-3
CASSLGTSRTDTQYF
TGCGCCAGCAGCTTGGGGACTAGCAGAACAGATACGCAGTATTTT
>TRBV14|once|TRBD2|TRBJ2-7
CASSQDSGLAWSYEQYF
TGTGCCAGCAGCCAAGATTCCGGACTAGCGTGGTCCTACGAGCAGTACTTC
>TRBV25-1|NA|TRBD1|TRBJ2-7
CASSESYRGGEQYF
TGTGCCAGCAGTGAATCATACAGGGGTGGCGAGCAGTACTTC
>TRBV4-1|NA|TRBD1|TRBJ1-1
CASSHGQGSDTEAFF
TGCGCCAGCAGCCATGGACAGGGATCGGACACTGAAGCTTTCTTT
>TRBV5-4|NA|NA|TRBJ2-1
CASSHKTSFSYNEQFF
TGTGCCAGCAGCCATAAAACTAGCTTTTCCTACAATGAGCAGTTCTTC